This T cell receptor (beta chain) was documented in a study of early stage breast cancer tumors. Study-wide results and caveats: Comparing each tissue with blood distinguished tumor from normal in about 90% of the 16 patients. Compared with adjacent normal breast tissue, tumors showed about 2.5-fold greater T cell density and higher clonality.

CDR1 and CDR2 from the germline V gene are SGHDT and YYEEEE. V dropped 3 bases and J dropped 6 bases, with 22 bases sitting between them. The CDR3 is 16 residues long. Measured with immunoSEQ multiplex PCR; TCRdb has only the in-frame clones, and not every one. The sample consists of about 51,000 clones, roughly 78% of them appearing once. Worth noting for this clone: What it binds is not known.

The source of this sequence is a person aged 40-50 years with breast cancer. The sequenced material came from blood. The rearrangement uses TRBV5-6 and TRBJ2-7; D is possibly TRBD1 (6 bases). The CDR3 loop is CASSSKETGRSGEQYF. The CDR3 DNA reads TGTGCCAGCAGCTCCAAAGAAACAGGGCGATCAGGCGAGCAGTACTTC.